These 18 T cell receptor beta chains were all obtained from the same sample, sequenced in a study of cytomegalovirus exposure and HLA in healthy donors. PCR involved 60 Vbeta and 13 Jbeta primers. TCRdb's copy holds only in-frame clones and misses some; the assay was immunoSEQ multiplex PCR. The sample contains 190,000 or so clones, 70% to 85% of which appear only once. The sample consisted of PBMCs. The receptors come from a boy aged 2 to 9 in good health and CMV-seronegative.

The chain joins TRBV7-9 to TRBJ2-5, with a possible D match to TRBD2 (6 bases). The V gene lost 5 bases and the J gene lost 11 bases, with 15 bases spanning the gap. Germline V gene data show CDR1 as SEHNR and CDR2 as FQNEAQ (reference sequence). There are 12 residues in the CDR3. CDR3 DNA sequence: TGTGCCAGCAGCCCCCCCAGGAGGGAGCAGTACTTC. This translates into CASSPPRREQYF.

This clone occurred once. The gene calls are TRBV11-1 and TRBJ2-3; 12 bases are shared with TRBD2. The J segment lost 1 base and the V segment lost 5 bases, leaving 4 bases of the junction unmatched. This CDR3 spans 16 amino acids. Germline V gives CDR1 SGHAT, CDR2 FQDESV (reference sequence). CDR3 amino acids: CASSPTSGGRTDTQYF. The DNA for the CDR3 is TGTGCCAGCAGCCCGACTAGCGGGGGACGCACAGATACGCAGTATTTT. The full variable domain, completed using reference TRBV11-1 and TRBJ2-3, is EAEVAQSPRYKITEKSQAVAFWCDPISGHATLYWYRQILGQGPELLVQFQDESVVDDSQLPKDRFSAERLKGVDSTLKIQPAELGDSAMYLCASSPTSGGRTDTQYFGPGTRLTVL.

V usage is TRBV19 and J usage is TRBJ1-5; D is uncertain. Germline CDR1 LNHDA, CDR2 SQIVND (reference sequence). V shed 6 bases and J shed 0 bases, with 9 bases lying between them. The CDR3 runs 14 residues. The CDR3 region is CASRSGYSNQPQHF. The CDR3 nucleotides are TGTGCCAGTAGGTCCGGGTATAGCAATCAGCCCCAGCATTTT.

The chain links TRBV7-2 to TRBJ2-3, with D perhaps TRBD2 (6 bases). Germline loops: CDR1 SGHTA, CDR2 FQGNSA. Trimming took 4 bases from V and 3 from J, leaving 11 bases between them. This CDR3 has 14 amino acids. The CDR3 is CASSYRAGTDTQYF. CDR3 in DNA: TGTGCCAGCAGCTACCGTGCGGGGACAGATACGCAGTATTTT.

V gene TRBV9 combines with J gene TRBJ1-1; no firm D call. Trimming took off 0 bases at V and 0 bases at J, with 6 bases between the two ends. The CDR3 spans 14 residues. Germline CDR1 reads SGDLS; CDR2 reads YYNGEE. The CDR3 spells CASSVAPLNTEAFF. The CDR3 region has the DNA TGTGCCAGCAGCGTAGCTCCCCTGAACACTGAAGCTTTCTTT.

The chain links TRBV6-5 to TRBJ1-2; 9 bases line up with TRBD1. Per germline, CDR1 MNHEY and CDR2 SVGAGI. The V gene end was trimmed by 5 bases and the J gene end by 7 bases; junction bases not matched to a gene: 2. The length of the CDR3 is 12 residues. The CDR3 here is CASSGDRAGYTF. CDR3 coding DNA: TGTGCCAGCAGTGGGGACAGGGCTGGCTACACCTTC.

CDR3 sequence: CASRPGGSTDTQYF. CDR3 nucleotides: TGTGCTAGCCGCCCGGGGGGGAGCACAGATACGCAGTATTTT. This chain joins TRBV12-5 and TRBJ2-3; 8 bases fit TRBD2. The CDR3 length is 14 residues. CDR1 and CDR2 (germline): LGHNT, FRNRAP. Germline trimming cut 9 bases from V and 0 bases from J; bases unmatched to any gene: 5.

The V call is TRBV9, the J call TRBJ1-1; D unclear. The V and J ends lost 0 bases and 8 bases respectively, with 11 bases between them. The CDR3 loop spans 13 amino acids. The germline V gene encodes CDR1 SGDLS and CDR2 YYNGEE. Here the CDR3 DNA reads TGTGCCAGCAGCGTAGTTGATCCAGGAGAAGCTTTCTTT. It translates to CASSVVDPGEAFF.

V is TRBV19 and J is TRBJ1-1; 11 positions match TRBD1. This CDR3 comprises 13 residues. V was clipped by 10 bases and J by 5 bases; unmatched bases: 6. Per germline, CDR1 LNHDA and CDR2 SQIVND (reference sequence). CDR3 nucleotide sequence: TGTGCCACCACGGGACAGGGGGGTACTGAAGCTTTCTTT. Translating gives CATTGQGGTEAFF.

The J gene is TRBJ2-7, the V gene TRBV29-1, with D unresolved. Looked up from germline, CDR1 is SQVTM and CDR2 is ANQGSEA. This CDR3 region has 12 residues. V was cut by 7 bases and J by 3 bases, with 13 bases left in between. CDR3 nucleotides: TGCAGCGCCCTAAGTAGTGGCTACGAGCAGTACTTC. This codes for CSALSSGYEQYF.

This chain connects TRBV27 to TRBJ2-1; 11 nucleotides line up with TRBD2. Germline V gene data show CDR1 as MNHEY and CDR2 as SMNVEV (reference sequence). This CDR3 spans 18 amino acids. The trim removed 5 bases at V and 0 bases at J, leaving 9 bases unmatched. The DNA for the CDR3 is TGTGCCAGCAGTCACCCCCTAGCGGGGGGATTCTCCTACAATGAGCAGTTCTTC. Translating gives CASSHPLAGGFSYNEQFF.

This clone has just a few counts. V gene TRBV11-2 combines with J gene TRBJ1-6; D not certain. Germline V gives CDR1 SGHAT, CDR2 FQNNGV. V was cut by 5 bases and J by 9 bases, with 14 bases left in between. CDR3 size: 14 residues. The CDR3 loop is CASSPPGEGSPLHF. In nucleotides, the CDR3 is TGTGCCAGCAGCCCCCCCGGGGAGGGTTCACCCCTCCACTTT.

DNA of the CDR3: TGTGCCAGCAGCTTAGAACTGGGGGCAAACACCTTC. This translates into CASSLELGANTF. The chain joins TRBV7-9 to TRBJ1-2; TRBD1 might be the D (6 bases). With 1 base removed from V and 12 bases from J, the gap between germline ends came to 12 bases. The V gene's germline CDR1 is SEHNR and CDR2 FQNEAQ (reference sequence). The CDR3 runs 12 residues.

The rearrangement links TRBV7-2 to TRBJ2-7; D is perhaps TRBD2 (5 bases). The CDR3 covers 14 residues. The germline V and J ends were trimmed by 5 bases and 2 bases, with 13 bases remaining between them. Germline V lookup: CDR1 SGHTA, CDR2 FQGNSA. The CDR3 DNA reads as TGTGCCAGCAGCCCCCACCAGCGGCCCTACGAGCAGTACTTC. The encoded protein is CASSPHQRPYEQYF.

The V and J genes are TRBV7-2 and TRBJ1-3; D is uncertain. The germline gives CDR1 SGHTA, CDR2 FQGNSA. The CDR3 runs 14 residues. V lost 1 base and J lost 2, with 6 bases in between. CDR3 sequence: CASSLGEAGNTIYF. CDR3 in DNA: TGTGCCAGCAGCTTAGGGGAGGCTGGAAACACCATATATTTT. The complete variable domain, with remaining parts taken from reference TRBV7-2 and TRBJ1-3, reads GAGVSQSPSNKVTEKGKDVELRCDPISGHTALYWYRQSLGQGLEFLIYFQGNSAPDKSGLPSDRFSAERTGGSVSTLTIQRTQQEDSAVYLCASSLGEAGNTIYFGEGSWLTVV.

This chain joins TRBV4-1 and TRBJ1-1; D perhaps matches TRBD1 (5 bases). Germline CDR1 is MGHRA and CDR2 is YSYEKL. Between the trimmed V and J ends, which lost 0 bases and 7 bases, there was a span of 21 bases. The length of the CDR3 is 17 residues. CDR3 sequence reads: CASSQDPLKDSQDEAFF. For the CDR3, the DNA is TGCGCCAGCAGCCAAGATCCTCTTAAAGACAGCCAGGATGAAGCTTTCTTT.

This chain uses TRBV7-2 with TRBJ2-7, with D possibly being TRBD1 (5 bases). Germline CDR1 SGHTA, CDR2 FQGNSA. Trimming cost V 1 base and J 0 bases, with 13 bases left between them. The CDR3 spans 16 residues. CDR3 in amino acids: CASSLVARGLSYEQYF. Here the CDR3 DNA reads TGTGCCAGCAGCTTAGTGGCTAGGGGCCTCTCCTACGAGCAGTACTTC.

The V call is TRBV7-9, the J call TRBJ1-2; 8 bases are a match to TRBD1. Unmatched junction bases numbered 9, after V lost 5 bases and J lost 4 bases. The germline V gene has CDR1 SEHNR and CDR2 FQNEAQ (reference sequence). There are 15 residues in the CDR3. CDR3 DNA: TGTGCCAGCAGCCCCTATAGGACAGGGAGCTATGGCTACACCTTC. Amino acids: CASSPYRTGSYGYTF.